This T cell receptor beta chain was observed in a study of naive and memory T cell subsets. Study findings and constraints: Clonotypes are single alpha or beta chains, not paired receptors.

Both TRBC1 and TRBC2 were covered by a beta constant-region primer of two equimolar oligonucleotides. A 12-nucleotide UMI and the SP2 primer were added to the cDNA 3' end by oligonucleotide ligation. Ligated cDNA was amplified by four rounds of PCR with nested alpha and beta constant-region primers and SP2. Each CDR3 protein is one row after TCRdb ran MiXCR on the UMI-ligation and nested PCR reads. Among approximately 89,000 distinct CDR3 sequences listed, roughly 7% were seen once. V was cut by 11 bases and J by 7 bases, with 17 bases left in between. CDR1 is KGHDR and CDR2 is SFDVKD in the germline V gene. CDR3 length: 12 amino acids. This clonotype has a count of ten or more. As yet, its antigen is unknown. Alpha and beta libraries were amplified separately from the second PCR onward.

The genes are TRBV24-1 and TRBJ2-7; maybe TRBD2 (5 bases). Source material: central memory CD4+ T cells from blood. This clonotype was obtained from a human donor in good health. CDR3 loop: CAKRGPSWEQYF. For the CDR3, the DNA is TGTGCCAAACGCGGGCCGTCCTGGGAGCAGTACTTC.